This TCR beta chain was documented in a study of T cell responses to AZD1222 COVID-19 vaccine. Study-level findings and limits: Rises in breadth and depth of Spike-specific TCRs came after two AZD1222 doses. The reported proportion of spike-specific TCRs targeting unmutated variant regions was nearly half. Clonal diversity may have been underestimated, and the donors were mostly white British, with more females than males.

Concerning this clone: Its specificity is unknown.

Clones were read by immunoSEQ multiplex PCR, and TCRdb kept only the in-frame ones, dropping some. Counted here are 55,000 to 60,000 clones, around 85% occurring once; the ten biggest clones make up roughly a fifth. The specimen comprised peripheral blood, sampled on day 0 of MenACWY control vaccination. The source is an adult in good health.

For the CDR3, the DNA is TGTGCCAGCAGCAAAAATCCCCTAGCGGGAGGGCCGCGGGGCACCGGGGAGCTGTTTTTT. Amino acids: CASSKNPLAGGPRGTGELFF. The rearrangement links TRBV7-6 to TRBJ2-2; 12 bases are shared with TRBD2. CDR3 length: 20 amino acids. Germline CDR1 and CDR2: SGHVS and FNYEAQ. J gave up 4 bases and V 5 bases, and 17 bases lay outside the gene matches.